This TCR beta chain stems from a study of shared clonotypes between healthy human individuals. Study outcomes and limitations: Non-shared clonotypes had lower generation probabilities than those shared by all four donors. Compared with memory subsets, naive subsets generally had larger estimated richness. Since donors were few, the genetic and exposure-history diversity represented was limited.

About this clone: The antigen remains unidentified.

Sequenced by immunoSEQ multiplex PCR; TCRdb stores in-frame clones only, minus some. Among some 200,000 clones listed, about 66% were seen once. Each sample came from a Caucasian adult donor living in Nashville, Tennessee. With V trimmed by 1 base and J by 3 bases, 3 bases remained unmatched. The CDR3 length is 15 residues. CDR1 is SGHTA, CDR2 FQGNSA, per germline. The V call is TRBV7-2, the J call TRBJ2-7, with TRBD2 matching 10 bases. Sequenced sample: memory CD4+ T cells sorted from blood. Specified subset: CD45RA-negative fraction. The receptor comes from a man aged 30-40 years in good health. The CDR3 is CASSLEPSGSYEQYF. The CDR3 nucleotides read TGTGCCAGCAGCTTAGAGCCTAGCGGGAGCTACGAGCAGTACTTC.